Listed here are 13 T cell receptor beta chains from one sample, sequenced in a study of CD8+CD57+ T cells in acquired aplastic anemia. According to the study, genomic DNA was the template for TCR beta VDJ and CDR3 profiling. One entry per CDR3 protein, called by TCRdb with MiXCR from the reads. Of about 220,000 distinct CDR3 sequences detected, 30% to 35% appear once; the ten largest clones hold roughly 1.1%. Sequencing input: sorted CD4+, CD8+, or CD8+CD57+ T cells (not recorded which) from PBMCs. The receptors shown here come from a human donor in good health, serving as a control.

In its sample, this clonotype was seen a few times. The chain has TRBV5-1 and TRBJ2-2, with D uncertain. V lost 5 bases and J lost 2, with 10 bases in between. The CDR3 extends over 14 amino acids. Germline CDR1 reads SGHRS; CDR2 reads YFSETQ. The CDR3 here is CASRLLLNTGELFF. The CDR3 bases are TGCGCCAGCAGGCTTCTTCTTAACACCGGGGAGCTGTTTTTT.

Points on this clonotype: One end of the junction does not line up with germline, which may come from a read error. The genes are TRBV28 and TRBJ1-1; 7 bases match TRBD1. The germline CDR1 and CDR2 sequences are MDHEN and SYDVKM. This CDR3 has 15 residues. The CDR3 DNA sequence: TGTGCCAGCGGTTTATTTTCCCTAGGGACAGCTGAAGCTTTCTTT. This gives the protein CASGLFSLGTAEAFF.

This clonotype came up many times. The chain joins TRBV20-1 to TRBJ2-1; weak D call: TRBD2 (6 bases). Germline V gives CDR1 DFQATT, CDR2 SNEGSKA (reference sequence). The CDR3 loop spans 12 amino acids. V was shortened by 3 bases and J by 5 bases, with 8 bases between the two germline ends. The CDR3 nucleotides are TGCAGTGCTAGGCGGGACGACAATGAGCAGTTCTTC. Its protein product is CSARRDDNEQFF.

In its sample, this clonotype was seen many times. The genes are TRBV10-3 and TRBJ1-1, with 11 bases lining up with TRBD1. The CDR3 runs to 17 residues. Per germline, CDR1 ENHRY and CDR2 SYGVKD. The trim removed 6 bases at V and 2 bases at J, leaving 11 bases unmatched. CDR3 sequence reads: CAIRPWTGGIGNTEAFF. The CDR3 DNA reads TGTGCCATCAGGCCCTGGACAGGGGGCATCGGCAACACTGAAGCTTTCTTT.

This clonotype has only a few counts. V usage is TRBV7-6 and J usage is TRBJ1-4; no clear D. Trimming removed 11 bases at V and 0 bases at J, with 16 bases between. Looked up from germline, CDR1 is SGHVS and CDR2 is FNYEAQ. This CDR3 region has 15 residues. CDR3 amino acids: CALKREGSTNEKLFF. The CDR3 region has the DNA TGTGCCCTCAAACGAGAAGGTTCAACTAATGAAAAACTGTTTTTT.

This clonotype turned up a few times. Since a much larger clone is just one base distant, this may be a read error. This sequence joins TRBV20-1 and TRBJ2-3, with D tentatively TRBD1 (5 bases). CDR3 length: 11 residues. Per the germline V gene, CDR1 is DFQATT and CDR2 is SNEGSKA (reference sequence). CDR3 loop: CSAPITGTQYF. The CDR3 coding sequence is TGCAGTGCACCGATCACAGGTACGCAGTATTTT.

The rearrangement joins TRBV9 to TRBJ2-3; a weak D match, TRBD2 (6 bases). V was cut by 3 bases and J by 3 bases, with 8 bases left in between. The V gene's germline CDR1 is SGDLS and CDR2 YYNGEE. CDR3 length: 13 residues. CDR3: CASSAGLTDTQYF. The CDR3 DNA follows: TGTGCCAGCAGCGCGGGACTGACAGATACGCAGTATTTT.

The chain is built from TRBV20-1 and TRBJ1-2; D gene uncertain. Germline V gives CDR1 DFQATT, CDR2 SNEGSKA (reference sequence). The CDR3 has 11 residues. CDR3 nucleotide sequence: TGCAGCCCATCCCGGGGTTATGGCTACACCTTC. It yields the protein CSPSRGYGYTF.

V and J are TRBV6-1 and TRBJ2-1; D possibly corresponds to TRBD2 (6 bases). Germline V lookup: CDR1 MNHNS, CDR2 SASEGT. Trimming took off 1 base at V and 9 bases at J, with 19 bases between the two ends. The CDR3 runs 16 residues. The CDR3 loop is CASSEEVTREWSEQFF. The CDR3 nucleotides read TGTGCCAGCAGTGAAGAGGTGACTAGGGAGTGGAGTGAGCAGTTCTTC.

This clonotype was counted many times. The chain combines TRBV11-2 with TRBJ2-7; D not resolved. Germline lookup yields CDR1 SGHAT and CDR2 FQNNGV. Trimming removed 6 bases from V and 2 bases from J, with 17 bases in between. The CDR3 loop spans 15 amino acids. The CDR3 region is CASRFSCYETYEQYF. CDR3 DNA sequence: TGTGCCAGCAGATTTAGCTGCTACGAAACCTACGAGCAGTACTTC. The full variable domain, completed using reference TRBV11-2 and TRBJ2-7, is EAGVAQSPRYKIIEKRQSVAFWCNPISGHATLYWYQQILGQGPKLLIQFQNNGVVDDSQLPKDRFSAERLKGVDSTLKIQPAKLEDSAVYLCASRFSCYETYEQYFGPGTRLTVT.

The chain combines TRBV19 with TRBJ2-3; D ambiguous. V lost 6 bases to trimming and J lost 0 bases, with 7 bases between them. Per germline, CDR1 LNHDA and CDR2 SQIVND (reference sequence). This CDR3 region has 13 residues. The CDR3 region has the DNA TGTGCCAGTAGCGTGGGTAGCACAGATACGCAGTATTTT. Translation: CASSVGSTDTQYF.

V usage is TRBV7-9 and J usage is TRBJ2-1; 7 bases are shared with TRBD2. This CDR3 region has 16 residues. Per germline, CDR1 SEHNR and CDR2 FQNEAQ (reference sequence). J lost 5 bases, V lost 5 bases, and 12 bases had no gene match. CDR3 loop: CASSPGAWTRHNEQFF. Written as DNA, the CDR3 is TGTGCCAGCAGCCCGGGTGCTTGGACTAGACACAATGAGCAGTTCTTC.

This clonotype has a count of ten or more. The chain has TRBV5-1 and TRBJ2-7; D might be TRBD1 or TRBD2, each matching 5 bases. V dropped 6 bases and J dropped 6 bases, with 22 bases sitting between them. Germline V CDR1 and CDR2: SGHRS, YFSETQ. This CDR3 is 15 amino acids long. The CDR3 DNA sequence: TGCGCCAGCAAATCGGGGCAGCCCCGACCGTCCGAGCAGTACTTC. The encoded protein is CASKSGQPRPSEQYF.